This T cell receptor (beta chain) was sequenced for a study of graft-versus-host responses after intestinal transplantation. As for this clone: The antigen is unknown.

Clones were read by immunoSEQ multiplex PCR, and TCRdb kept only the in-frame ones, dropping some. The table lists 80,000 to 100,000 clones, around 90% of them singletons. This CDR3 contains 15 residues. The V end lost 1 base, the J end lost 5 bases, and 14 bases lay between the germline ends. CDR1 and CDR2 from the germline V gene are SGHAT and FQNNGV. The source was unstimulated CD4+ T cells sorted from spleen or lymph node cells, collected before intestinal transplant. The V call is TRBV11-2, the J call TRBJ2-5, with D tentatively TRBD2 (5 bases). This clonotype was obtained from a human donor who received an intestinal transplant. This chain's CDR3 is CASSLGLLGRETQYF. CDR3 coding DNA: TGTGCCAGCAGCTTAGGTCTACTAGGGCGGGAGACCCAGTACTTC. The full variable domain, with the rest looked up from reference TRBV11-2 and TRBJ2-5, is EAGVAQSPRYKIIEKRQSVAFWCNPISGHATLYWYQQILGQGPKLLIQFQNNGVVDDSQLPKDRFSAERLKGVDSTLKIQPAKLEDSAVYLCASSLGLLGRETQYFGPGTRLLVL.